A selection of T cell receptor beta chains follows, all from one sample in a study of T cells in Graves' hyperthyroidism and ophthalmopathy. MiXCR, applied by TCRdb to the multiplex PCR reads, yields one record per CDR3 protein. This table has 500,000 or so distinct CDR3 sequences, 17% appearing once. The sequenced sample consisted of blood. Every receptor here comes from a woman younger than 35 with Graves' ophthalmopathy. CDR3s include the opening cysteine and the closing phenylalanine or tryptophan. Each record gives: J gene, V gene, clone size, D gene, CDR3 DNA, CDR3 protein. D genes are given only for firm matches. Some rows mark clone size as missing; the rest say once, few, many or name a class of expanded clone.

TRBJ2-7 TRBV18 many . TGTGCCAGCTCGGTACAATCGACCCACGAGCAGTACTTC CASSVQSTHEQYF
TRBJ2-3 TRBV2 . . TGTGCCAGCTTTAAGACCCCAGATACGCAGTATTTT CASFKTPDTQYF
TRBJ2-7 TRBV6-2/TRBV6-3 many TRBD1 TGTGCCAGCAGTTCCCCGACGGGACAGGGCTCCTACGAGCAGTACTTC CASSSPTGQGSYEQYF
TRBJ2-1 TRBV5-8 few . TGTGCCAGCAGCTTGATCCTAGCGTATAATGAGCAGTTCTTC CASSLILAYNEQFF
TRBJ2-3 TRBV6-1 . TRBD2 TGTGCCAGCAGTGAAGCGGGAGGGAGAGATACGCAGTATTTT CASSEAGGRDTQYF
TRBJ2-1 TRBV28 . TRBD2 TGTGCCAGCAGTTCAACCAGGACTAGCGGGAGCAGGAATGAGCAGTTCTTC CASSSTRTSGSRNEQFF
TRBJ1-5 TRBV6-2/TRBV6-3 many . TGTGCCAGCAGTTACTCGATGCCAGGGTACAGCCAGCCCCAGCATTTT CASSYSMPGYSQPQHF
TRBJ1-1 TRBV3-1 many . TGTGCCAGCAGCCCCTCTTTGGGGGTCGACACTGAAGCTTTCTTT CASSPSLGVDTEAFF
TRBJ1-2 TRBV11-3 many . TGTGCCAGCAGAAGGGTAACTGGACTATCCTATGGCTACACCTTC CASRRVTGLSYGYTF
TRBJ2-6 TRBV5-6 . TRBD2 TGTGCCAGCAGCACACCGACTAGCGGGGCCTCTGGGGCCAACGTCCTGACTTTC CASSTPTSGASGANVLTF
TRBJ2-5 TRBV15 . . TGTGCCACCAGCAGAGAACAGCAAGAGACCCAGTACTTC CATSREQQETQYF
TRBJ1-4 TRBV3-1 many . TGTGCCAGCAGAGGTCAACCGAATGAAAAACTGTTTTTT CASRGQPNEKLFF
TRBJ2-2 TRBV28 few TRBD1 TGTGCCAGCAAGCAACAGGGGGTGAGCACCGGGGAGCTGTTTTTT CASKQQGVSTGELFF
TRBJ1-5 TRBV6-4 . . TGTGCCAGCAGTCGGGACGGCAATCAGCCCCAGCATTTT CASSRDGNQPQHF
TRBJ1-1 TRBV12-3/TRBV12-4 few . TGTGCCAGCAGGAACACACAGGGGAACACTGAAGCTTTCTTT CASRNTQGNTEAFF
TRBJ2-5 TRBV5-8 once TRBD2 TGTGCCAGCAGCTTGTTTTCAGCGGGGGTAGTAGAGACCCAGTACTTC CASSLFSAGVVETQYF
TRBJ1-1 TRBV20-1 . . TGCAGTGCTAGCGGTGCCCCGGGGAACACTGAAGCTTTCTTT CSASGAPGNTEAFF
TRBJ1-5 TRBV20-1 . . TGCAGTGCTAGGGGGGGGGACGTTTCTTGGAATCAGCCCCAGCATTTT CSARGGDVSWNQPQHF
TRBJ2-1 TRBV13 many TRBD2 TGTGCCAGCAGCTTAGGCCGGGGGGAAATTGGAGATGAGCAGTTCTTC CASSLGRGEIGDEQFF
TRBJ2-1 TRBV11-2 many TRBD2 TGTGCCAGCAGCTGGACCATCCGACTAGCGGGGGGGCCCTCCTACAATGAGCAGTTCTTC CASSWTIRLAGGPSYNEQFF
TRBJ2-7 TRBV27 . TRBD2 TGTGCCAGCAGTTCCAACCGACTAGCGGGAGAGAACGAGCAGTACTTC CASSSNRLAGENEQYF
TRBJ1-2 TRBV20-1 many TRBD1 TGCAGTGCTAGGGACAGGTCCTATGGCTACACCTTC CSARDRSYGYTF
TRBJ2-2 TRBV20-1 few TRBD2 TGCAGTGCTAGGTTCCTTGGACTAGCGGGGGTAAACACCGGGGAGCTGTTTTTT CSARFLGLAGVNTGELFF
TRBJ2-7 TRBV3-1 . TRBD1 TGTGCCAGCAGCCAAGATGGAGGGACAGGGGCTTCGTGGGAGCAGTACTTC CASSQDGGTGASWEQYF
TRBJ2-7 TRBV2 many TRBD2 TGTGCCAGCAGTGGGTTAGCGGGGGCCTACGAGCAGTACTTC CASSGLAGAYEQYF
TRBJ1-4 TRBV30 many TRBD1 TGTGCCTGGGGGCGACAGGGGTTTGCTAATGAAAAACTGTTTTTT CAWGRQGFANEKLFF
TRBJ2-7 TRBV7-2 many . TGTGCCAGCAGCTTAGAGGGGCGGTACGAGCAGTACTTC CASSLEGRYEQYF
TRBJ2-1 TRBV7-2 many TRBD2 TGTGCCAGCAGCTGGACTAGCGGGAGTGCTGAGCAGTTCTTC CASSWTSGSAEQFF
TRBJ1-1 TRBV3-1 many . TGTGCCAGCAGCCAAGGGGGGGGTGGATCCACTGAAGCTTTCTTT CASSQGGGGSTEAFF